This T cell receptor beta chain was found in a study of shared T cell receptors in the human thymus. V was cut by 1 base and J by 2 bases, with 9 bases left in between. The CDR3 has 15 residues. The germline V gene encodes CDR1 MGHRA and CDR2 YSYEKL. The protocol was immunoSEQ multiplex PCR, while the TCRdb copy is restricted to in-frame clones and leaves out a portion. The sample has hundreds of thousands of clones; around 78% are singletons. A further study also used this sample, focusing on human thymus T cells. This second study says: Related research found strongly overlapping thymic repertoires in unrelated individuals.

This sequence originates from a boy younger than two with a congenital heart defect. The specimen was thymocytes. The J gene is TRBJ2-1, the V gene TRBV4-1; D possibly corresponds to TRBD2 (6 bases). The CDR3 here is CASSQGGGAYNEQFF. The DNA of the CDR3 is TGCGCCAGCAGCCAAGGGGGCGGGGCCTACAATGAGCAGTTCTTC.